These 30 T cell receptor beta chains came from one sample sequenced in a study of human T cells and chemical hapten exposure. MiXCR was run by TCRdb on the RACE reads, yielding one entry per CDR3 protein. The sample has a few hundred thousand distinct CDR3 sequences, roughly 6% seen once; the top ten hold over 7%. Time point: pre-sensitization, week 0. Treatment here: therapeutic diphenylcyclopropenone sensitization with weekly scalp DPC. The specimen comprised whole blood, sampled in connection with sensitization to the hapten diphenylcyclopropenone (DPC). The origin of the receptors is a woman aged 18-35 years with alopecia areata. Some clones in this sample may be carry-over from other donors' samples.

This clonotype was seen at least ten times. The chain combines TRBV4-2 with TRBJ2-3; D remains ambiguous. CDR3 length: 14 residues. Per the germline V gene, CDR1 is LGHNA and CDR2 is YNFKEQ. V was cut by 3 bases and J by 1 base, with 8 bases left in between. The CDR3 DNA follows: TGTGCCAGCAGCCAGCCGCCGGGCACAGATACGCAGTATTTT. Translating gives CASSQPPGTDTQYF.

Ten or more counts support this clonotype. V gene TRBV3-1 combines with J gene TRBJ1-6, with D unclear. V gave up 1 base and J gave up 8 bases, with 6 bases separating them. CDR3 size: 13 residues. Germline V gives CDR1 LGHDT, CDR2 YNNKEL (reference sequence). CDR3 nucleotides: TGTGCCAGCAGCCAAGCAACGGATTCACCCCTCCACTTT. This translates into CASSQATDSPLHF.

This clonotype has a handful of counts. The chain links TRBV12-5 to TRBJ1-5; D is unclear. Germline values: CDR1 LGHNT, CDR2 FRNRAP. Trimming took off 0 bases at V and 4 bases at J, with 16 bases between the two ends. The CDR3 covers 17 residues. This CDR3 reads CASGLVRFTRPNQPQHF. CDR3 in DNA: TGTGCTAGTGGTTTGGTACGATTCACTCGTCCAAATCAGCCCCAGCATTTT.

The rearrangement joins TRBV12-3 or TRBV12-4 to TRBJ1-1; D might be TRBD1 (5 bases). The germline V and J ends were trimmed by 5 bases and 6 bases, with 10 bases remaining between them. The CDR3 has 12 residues. The CDR3 sequence is CASSTGDSEAFF. CDR3 in DNA: TGTGCCAGCAGTACAGGCGATTCTGAAGCTTTCTTT.

There are many counts of this clonotype. The chain has TRBV4-2 and TRBJ2-3, with 11 nucleotides matching TRBD2. CDR1 and CDR2 from the germline V gene are LGHNA and YNFKEQ. This CDR3 is 16 amino acids long. V shed 5 bases and J 0 bases; nucleotides not matched to a gene: 4. This CDR3 is CASSAGLAVSTDTQYF. In nucleotides, the CDR3 is TGTGCCAGCAGCGCGGGACTAGCGGTTAGCACAGATACGCAGTATTTT.

Here the CDR3 DNA reads TGCAGTGCTAGAGATCTGCAGGGACAGTCAAGAGATGGTTACGAGCAGTACTTC. As protein: CSARDLQGQSRDGYEQYF. The chain has TRBV20-1 and TRBJ2-7; 7 nucleotides match TRBD1. With V trimmed by 0 bases and J by 4 bases, 18 bases remained unmatched. This CDR3 region has 18 residues. Germline assignment: CDR1 DFQATT and CDR2 SNEGSKA (reference sequence).

This clonotype was observed a handful of times. The CDR3 nucleotides read TGCAGTGCCACCAGGGGCGGTGACTATGGCTACACCTTC. Translated: CSATRGGDYGYTF. The chain employs TRBV20-1 and TRBJ1-2; tentatively, D is TRBD1 (6 bases). V dropped 6 bases and J dropped 3 bases, with 14 bases sitting between them. Looked up from germline, CDR1 is DFQATT and CDR2 is SNEGSKA (reference sequence). The CDR3 consists of 13 residues.

The J gene is TRBJ2-5, the V gene TRBV14, with D perhaps matching TRBD2 (5 bases). The CDR3 runs 15 residues. CDR1 and CDR2 from the germline V gene are SGHDN and FVKESK. Deletions cut 0 bases from V and 5 bases from J, with 13 bases between. This CDR3 is CASSQDSVPGETQYF. The DNA for the CDR3 is TGTGCCAGCAGCCAAGATTCGGTGCCGGGGGAGACCCAGTACTTC.

This clonotype has at least ten counts. The V gene is TRBV6-6, the J gene TRBJ1-3; no firm D call. Trimming removed 7 bases at V and 0 bases at J, with 7 bases between. CDR3 length: 13 amino acids. Germline loops: CDR1 MNHNY, CDR2 SVGAGI (reference sequence). The CDR3 is CASMYFSGNTIYF. The DNA for the CDR3 is TGTGCCAGCATGTATTTCTCTGGAAACACCATATATTTT.

The J gene is TRBJ2-1, the V gene TRBV7-9, with TRBD2 matching 13 bases. The CDR3 consists of 16 residues. The junction had 6 bases not matched to a gene; V was cut back by 4 bases and J by 6 bases. The germline V gene has CDR1 SEHNR and CDR2 FQNEAQ (reference sequence). For the CDR3, the DNA is TGTGCCAGCAGCTGGCACGGGACTAGCGGGATCAATGAGCAGTTCTTC. Protein: CASSWHGTSGINEQFF.

This clonotype appeared many times. The chain is built from TRBV7-2 and TRBJ1-1; 10 positions match TRBD1. Per germline, CDR1 SGHTA and CDR2 FQGNSA. Trimming took 4 bases from V and 5 from J; bases not matched to a gene: 7. This CDR3 has 15 residues. CDR3 DNA: TGTGCCAGCAGCTGGGACAGGGGCCGCGGAACTGAAGCTTTCTTT. Its protein is CASSWDRGRGTEAFF.

This clonotype was recorded many times. The chain joins TRBV6-2 or TRBV6-3 to TRBJ2-1, with TRBD2 matching 11 bases. CDR3 size: 16 residues. Germline V gene sequence: CDR1 MNHEY, CDR2 SVGEGT. V was pared by 7 bases and J by 7 bases, with 12 bases of the junction left unmatched. The CDR3 spells CASKPTSGGSTNEQFF. CDR3 DNA sequence: TGTGCCAGCAAGCCTACTAGCGGGGGTTCTACAAATGAGCAGTTCTTC.

About this clonotype itself: One junction end disagrees with the germline gene, perhaps due to a read error. This rearrangement joins TRBV5-4 to TRBJ2-1; tentative D call: TRBD1 (5 bases). The length of the CDR3 is 15 residues. Germline CDR1 and CDR2: SGHNT and YYREEE (reference sequence). The CDR3 spells CASSLARATGNVQFF. CDR3 DNA sequence: TGTGCCAGCAGCTTGGCCAGGGCTACCGGCAATGTGCAGTTCTTC.

This sequence joins TRBV29-1 and TRBJ1-1, with 7 bases that match TRBD1. The junction had 17 bases not matched to a gene; V was cut back by 6 bases and J by 7 bases. The CDR3 covers 15 residues. Germline V gene lookup returns CDR1 SQVTM and CDR2 ANQGSEA. CDR3 residues: CSVCTLGQKGYEAFF. As DNA, the CDR3 is TGCAGCGTATGCACCTTGGGACAGAAGGGATATGAAGCTTTCTTT.

This clonotype has ten or more counts. The chain couples TRBV6-2 or TRBV6-3 to TRBJ1-1, with 8 bases lining up with TRBD1. The CDR3 is made up of 13 amino acids. V was pared by 6 bases and J by 2 bases, with 2 bases of the junction left unmatched. CDR1 and CDR2 (germline): MNHEY, SVGEGT. The DNA for the CDR3 is TGTGCCAGCAGCGGACAGGGAAACACTGAAGCTTTCTTT. Amino acid sequence: CASSGQGNTEAFF.

This clonotype has more than one count but fewer than ten. The chain recombines TRBV12-3 or TRBV12-4 with TRBJ1-1, with D unclear. CDR3 length: 15 amino acids. The V gene lost 2 bases and the J gene lost 1 base, with 11 bases spanning the gap. The CDR3 region is CASSLFGITNTEAFF. The CDR3 DNA follows: TGTGCCAGCAGTTTATTCGGCATAACGAACACTGAAGCTTTCTTT.

Only a few counts were recorded for this clonotype. V usage is TRBV6-1 and J usage is TRBJ1-6; TRBD1 matches 9 bases. This CDR3 comprises 18 residues. Germline trimming cut 5 bases from V and 0 bases from J; bases unmatched to any gene: 8. Germline lookup yields CDR1 MNHNS and CDR2 SASEGT. CDR3 amino acids: CASSPDRGESSYNSPLHF. In DNA, the CDR3 is TGTGCCAGCAGTCCGGACAGGGGCGAAAGCTCCTATAATTCACCCCTCCACTTT.

The table lists this clonotype with a few counts. The V gene is TRBV2, the J gene TRBJ1-6; TRBD1 agrees at 9 bases. Trimming removed 3 bases from V and 10 bases from J; junction bases left unmatched: 4. Germline CDR1 SNHLY, CDR2 FYNNEI. The CDR3 loop spans 14 amino acids. The CDR3 DNA is TGTGCCAGCAGTGAGGGGACAGGGAACTCACCCCTCCACTTT. Translated, it gives CASSEGTGNSPLHF.

This clonotype was seen many times. The gene calls are TRBV6-2 or TRBV6-3 and TRBJ1-5; D ambiguous. The CDR3 loop spans 13 amino acids. Germline CDR1 and CDR2: MNHEY and SVGEGT. V was clipped by 6 bases and J by 1 base, with 7 bases between them. Here the CDR3 reads CASREGSNQPQHF. The CDR3, as DNA: TGTGCCAGCAGAGAGGGAAGCAATCAGCCCCAGCATTTT.

This clonotype was observed many times. The chain carries TRBV3-1 and TRBJ1-2; TRBD1 is a possible D gene (6 bases). V lost 4 bases and J 8 bases, leaving 20 bases between the germline ends. This CDR3 spans 15 amino acids. The germline V gene has CDR1 LGHDT and CDR2 YNNKEL (reference sequence). The CDR3 coding sequence is TGTGCCAGCAGCCTCCGACAGGAGGATCCTGGGGGCTACACCTTC. It specifies CASSLRQEDPGGYTF.

Only a few counts were recorded for this clonotype. This chain links TRBV3-1 with TRBJ2-5; 14 bases map to TRBD2. Looked up from germline, CDR1 is LGHDT and CDR2 is YNNKEL (reference sequence). This CDR3 has 13 residues. Trimming took 6 bases from V and 9 from J; bases not matched to a gene: 3. CDR3 loop: CASRTSGGAAQYF. DNA of the CDR3: TGTGCCAGCAGGACTAGCGGGGGGGCGGCCCAGTACTTC.

This clonotype was counted between two and nine times. This chain uses TRBV20-1 with TRBJ1-6; TRBD1 is a possible D gene (5 bases). Germline V gives CDR1 DFQATT, CDR2 SNEGSKA (reference sequence). CDR3 length: 18 amino acids. Trimming removed 0 bases from V and 0 bases from J, with 15 bases in between. This chain's CDR3 is CSARDPGLGSSYNSPLHF. The CDR3 DNA is TGCAGTGCTAGAGACCCGGGACTCGGGAGCTCCTATAATTCACCCCTCCACTTT.

This clonotype was found many times. J is TRBJ1-4 and V is TRBV29-1, with 7 bases identical to TRBD1. The CDR3 is 15 residues long. The ends lost 0 bases at V and 6 bases at J; junction bases unmatched: 7. The V gene's germline CDR1 is SQVTM and CDR2 ANQGSEA. For the CDR3, the DNA is TGCAGCGTTGAAGATCGGACAGGACCGGATGAAAAACTGTTTTTT. Residues: CSVEDRTGPDEKLFF.

This clonotype occurred many times. The rearrangement joins TRBV2 to TRBJ1-1, with a tentative D call TRBD1 (5 bases). Deletions cut 6 bases from V and 4 bases from J, with 18 bases between. The CDR3 spans 15 residues. Germline V CDR1 and CDR2: SNHLY, FYNNEI. The CDR3 bases are TGTGCCAGCAGCCTCGAAAGGGGTCGGGGCACTGAAGCTTTCTTT. This encodes CASSLERGRGTEAFF. The full variable domain, with the rest looked up from reference TRBV2 and TRBJ1-1, is EPEVTQTPSHQVTQMGQEVILRCVPISNHLYFYWYRQILGQKVEFLVSFYNNEISEKSEIFDDQFSVERPDGSNFTLKIRSTKLEDSAMYFCASSLERGRGTEAFFGQGTRLTVV.

The sample holds a few counts of this clonotype. The J gene is TRBJ2-4, the V gene TRBV7-8; TRBD1 is a possible D gene (6 bases). The CDR3 sequence is 16 residues long. Deletions cut 5 bases from V and 0 bases from J, with 14 bases between. CDR1 and CDR2 (germline): SGHVS, FQNEAQ. CDR3: CASSRWQGLAKNIQYF. The CDR3 bases are TGTGCCAGCAGCCGGTGGCAGGGGTTAGCCAAAAACATTCAGTACTTC.

This clonotype was picked up a small number of times. The V gene is TRBV12-3 or TRBV12-4, the J gene TRBJ1-3, with 12 bases identical to TRBD1. This CDR3 has 17 amino acids. V lost 5 bases and J lost 4; bases outside the gene matches: 9. The CDR3 sequence is CASSPPRDRGLGNTIYF. CDR3 sequence (DNA): TGTGCCAGCAGTCCACCTAGGGACAGGGGGCTGGGAAACACCATATATTTT.

The chain recombines TRBV6-5 with TRBJ1-3; 8 bases are shared with TRBD1. This CDR3 is 15 amino acids long. V trimming: 4 bases; J trimming: 4 bases; junction bases outside the gene matches: 6. Germline-derived CDR1 and CDR2 are MNHEY and SVGAGI. For the CDR3, the DNA is TGTGCCAGCAGTTTTTCAGGGGGCGACGGAAACACCATATATTTT. It translates to CASSFSGGDGNTIYF.

The J gene is TRBJ2-5, the V gene TRBV20-1, with 12 bases identical to TRBD2. CDR1 is DFQATT, CDR2 SNEGSKA, per germline (reference sequence). CDR3 length: 14 residues. V was clipped by 4 bases and J by 4 bases; unmatched bases: 4. The CDR3 region has the DNA TGCAGTGCTACCCCGACTAGCGGGGGAGAGACCCAGTACTTC. Protein: CSATPTSGGETQYF.

Many counts were recorded for this clonotype. The chain recombines TRBV27 with TRBJ2-7; no clear D. Germline V gene sequence: CDR1 MNHEY, CDR2 SMNVEV (reference sequence). CDR3 length equals 13 residues. V dropped 5 bases and J dropped 0 bases, with 8 bases sitting between them. The CDR3 here is CASSPSPSYEQYF. The CDR3, as DNA: TGTGCCAGCAGTCCGTCCCCCTCCTACGAGCAGTACTTC.

The chain employs TRBV3-1 and TRBJ2-5, with TRBD1 identical over 7 bases. The CDR3 covers 14 residues. Germline lookup yields CDR1 LGHDT and CDR2 YNNKEL (reference sequence). V was pared by 5 bases and J by 1 base, with 4 bases of the junction left unmatched. For the CDR3, the DNA is TGTGCCAGCAGCTTCAGGGGGTCCCAAGAGACCCAGTACTTC. Its translation is CASSFRGSQETQYF.